A selection of T cell receptor beta chains follows, all from one sample in a study of T cells expressing NK-cell markers. Reprocessing the 5' RACE reads, TCRdb reports a single entry for every CDR3 protein and omits DNA. The sample totals about 460,000 distinct CDR3 sequences; its top ten clones hold approximately 1.4%. Sequencing was performed on blood T cells: a sorted CD56 or NKG2C T cell subset, CD4+ or CD8+ T cells, or bulk PBMC T cells (not recorded which). The receptor set was obtained from a woman in her 50s in good health. The CDR3 runs from the conserved cysteine through the conserved F or W.

J gene,V gene,CDR3 protein
TRBJ2-5,TRBV11-2,CASSLAYRLGTRGTQYF
TRBJ1-1,TRBV28,CASSFLRGDNTEAFF
TRBJ2-1,TRBV20-1,CSALDLAGESYNEQFF
TRBJ2-5,TRBV25-1,CASRGPAGGQETQYF
TRBJ2-7,TRBV12-3/TRBV12-4,CASTRKGLTYEQYF
TRBJ1-3,TRBV12-3/TRBV12-4,CASSLGQGLNTIYF
TRBJ2-5,TRBV5-1,CASTGQGHQETQYF
TRBJ1-5,TRBV4-1,CASSQDGGGRGVQPQHF
TRBJ1-1,TRBV12-3/TRBV12-4,CASSKGQTNTEAFF
TRBJ2-5,TRBV5-4,CASSLSAGTAQETQYF
TRBJ2-5,TRBV29-1,CSLIRGTGQETQYF
TRBJ2-5,TRBV20-1,CSATRLAGDQETQYF
TRBJ1-3,TRBV20-1,CSARDRDRGNTIYF
TRBJ1-5,TRBV4-1,CASSLQGGQPQHF
TRBJ2-1,TRBV4-2,CASSQDSGGSYNEQFF
TRBJ1-3,TRBV12-3/TRBV12-4,CASSSNRASNTIYF
TRBJ1-3,TRBV4-1,CASSQPGGRISGNTIYF
TRBJ2-2,TRBV15,CATSSRDGLGELFF
TRBJ2-3,TRBV4-1,CASSIGQPSTDTQYF
TRBJ2-1,TRBV5-6,CASSFPLTDNEQFF
TRBJ2-7,TRBV6-2/TRBV6-3,CASRDGGLAGALSYEQYF
TRBJ2-3,TRBV7-3,CASSTNGRFTDTQYF
TRBJ2-1,TRBV6-5,CASSLAGGQYNEQFF
TRBJ2-3,TRBV20-1,CSASKAGGSTDTQYF
TRBJ2-1,TRBV11-2,CASSPSWSSYNEQFF
TRBJ2-3,TRBV3-1,CASASRGDTQYF
TRBJ2-1,TRBV5-1,CASSWTTSGRLEQFF
TRBJ2-1,TRBV6-2/TRBV6-3,CASSYLGGKVNEQFF